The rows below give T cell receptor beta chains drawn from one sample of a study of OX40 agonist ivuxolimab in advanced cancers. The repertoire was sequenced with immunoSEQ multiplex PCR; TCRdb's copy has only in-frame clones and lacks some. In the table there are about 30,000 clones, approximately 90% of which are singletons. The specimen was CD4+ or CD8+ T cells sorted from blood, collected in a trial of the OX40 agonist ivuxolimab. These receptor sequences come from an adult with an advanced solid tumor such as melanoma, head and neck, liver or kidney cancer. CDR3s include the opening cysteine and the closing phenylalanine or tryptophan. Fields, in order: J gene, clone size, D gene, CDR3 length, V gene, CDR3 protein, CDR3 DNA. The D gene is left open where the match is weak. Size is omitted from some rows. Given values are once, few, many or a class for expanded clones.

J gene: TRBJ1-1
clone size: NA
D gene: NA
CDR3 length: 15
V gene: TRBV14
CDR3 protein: CASSPKDSAGTEAFF
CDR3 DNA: TGTGCCAGCAGCCCTAAGGACTCGGCGGGTACTGAAGCTTTCTTT

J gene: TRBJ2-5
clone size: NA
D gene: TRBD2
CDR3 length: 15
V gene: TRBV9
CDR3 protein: CASSVGGRRDETQYF
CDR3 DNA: TGTGCCAGCAGCGTAGGCGGGAGGAGAGATGAGACCCAGTACTTC

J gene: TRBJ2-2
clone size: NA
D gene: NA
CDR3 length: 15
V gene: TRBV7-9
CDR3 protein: CASSFSGLYTGELFF
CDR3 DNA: TGTGCCAGCAGCTTTTCAGGGCTCTACACCGGGGAGCTGTTTTTT

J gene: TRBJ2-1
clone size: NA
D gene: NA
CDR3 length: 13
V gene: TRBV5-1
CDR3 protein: CASSLDYYNEQFF
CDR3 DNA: TGCGCCAGCAGCTTGGACTACTACAATGAGCAGTTCTTC

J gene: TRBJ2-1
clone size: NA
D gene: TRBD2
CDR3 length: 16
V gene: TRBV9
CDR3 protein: CASSVDSGGYRNEQFF
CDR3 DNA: TGTGCCAGCAGCGTAGATTCGGGAGGGTATAGGAATGAGCAGTTCTTC

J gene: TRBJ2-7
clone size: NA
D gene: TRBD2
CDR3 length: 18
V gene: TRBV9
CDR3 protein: CASSAAPGTSGWNYEQYF
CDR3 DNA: TGTGCCAGCAGCGCAGCCCCGGGGACTAGCGGGTGGAACTACGAGCAGTACTTC

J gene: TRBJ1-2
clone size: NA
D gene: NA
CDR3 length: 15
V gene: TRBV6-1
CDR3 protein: CASSEAGMTPDGYTF
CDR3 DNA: TGTGCCAGCAGTGAAGCAGGGATGACTCCGGATGGCTACACCTTC

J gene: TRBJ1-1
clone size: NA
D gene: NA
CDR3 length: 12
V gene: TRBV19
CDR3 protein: CASRAGGTEAFF
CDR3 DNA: TGTGCCAGTAGGGCGGGGGGCACTGAAGCTTTCTTT

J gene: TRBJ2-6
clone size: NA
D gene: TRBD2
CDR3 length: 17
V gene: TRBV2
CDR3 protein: CASSGLAATSGANVLTF
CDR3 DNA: TGTGCCAGCAGTGGACTAGCGGCCACCTCTGGGGCCAACGTCCTGACTTTC

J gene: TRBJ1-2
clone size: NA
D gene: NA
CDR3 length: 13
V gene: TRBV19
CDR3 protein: CATALRGNYGYTF
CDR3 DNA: TGTGCCACCGCCCTGAGGGGGAACTATGGCTACACCTTC

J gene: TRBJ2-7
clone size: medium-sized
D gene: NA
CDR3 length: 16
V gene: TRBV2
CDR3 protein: CASSGSQGFSSYEQYF
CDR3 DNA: TGTGCCAGCAGTGGATCACAGGGATTTAGCTCCTACGAGCAGTACTTC

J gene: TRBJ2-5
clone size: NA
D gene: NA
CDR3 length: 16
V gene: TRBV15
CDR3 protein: CATSRGFVEPGETQYF
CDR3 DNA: TGTGCCACCAGCAGAGGTTTCGTGGAACCAGGGGAGACCCAGTACTTC

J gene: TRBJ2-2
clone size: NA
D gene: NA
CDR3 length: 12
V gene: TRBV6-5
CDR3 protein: CASTPGAGELFF
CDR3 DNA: TGTGCCAGCACCCCAGGGGCCGGGGAGCTGTTTTTT

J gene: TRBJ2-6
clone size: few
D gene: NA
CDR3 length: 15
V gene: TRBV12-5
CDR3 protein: CASGPGISGANVLTF
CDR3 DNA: TGTGCTAGTGGTCCTGGGATCTCTGGGGCCAACGTCCTGACTTTC

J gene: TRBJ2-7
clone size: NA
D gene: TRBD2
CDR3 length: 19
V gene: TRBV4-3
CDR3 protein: CASSQALGLAGGIDYEQYF
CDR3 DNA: TGCGCCAGCAGCCAAGCATTAGGACTAGCGGGGGGAATAGACTACGAGCAGTACTTC

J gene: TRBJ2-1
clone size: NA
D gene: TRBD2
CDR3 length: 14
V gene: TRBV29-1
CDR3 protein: CSVPISGGNNEQFF
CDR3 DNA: TGCAGCGTTCCCATTAGCGGGGGGAACAATGAGCAGTTCTTC

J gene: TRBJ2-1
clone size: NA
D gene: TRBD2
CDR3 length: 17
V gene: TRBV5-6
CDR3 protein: CASTPGLAGVFYNEQFF
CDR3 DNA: TGTGCCAGCACCCCGGGACTAGCGGGAGTGTTCTACAATGAGCAGTTCTTC

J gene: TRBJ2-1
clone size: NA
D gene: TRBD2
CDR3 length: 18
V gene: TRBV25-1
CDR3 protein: CASSESPLAGGLHNEQFF
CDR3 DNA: TGTGCCAGCAGTGAATCCCCACTAGCGGGAGGTCTCCACAATGAGCAGTTCTTC

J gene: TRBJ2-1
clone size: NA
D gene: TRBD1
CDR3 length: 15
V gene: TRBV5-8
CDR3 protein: CASSSTGVLYNEQFF
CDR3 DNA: TGTGCCAGCAGCTCAACAGGGGTCCTCTACAATGAGCAGTTCTTC

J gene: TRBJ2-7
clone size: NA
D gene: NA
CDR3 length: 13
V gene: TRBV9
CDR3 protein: CASSVGPSYEQYF
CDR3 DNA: TGTGCCAGCAGCGTAGGGCCGAGCTACGAGCAGTACTTC

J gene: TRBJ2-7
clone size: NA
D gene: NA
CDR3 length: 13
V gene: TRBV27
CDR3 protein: CASSPGRAYEQYF
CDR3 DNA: TGTGCCAGCTCCCCTGGGAGAGCCTACGAGCAGTACTTC

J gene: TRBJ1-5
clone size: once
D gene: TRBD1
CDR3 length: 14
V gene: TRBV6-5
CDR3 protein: CASSAGQGNQPQHF
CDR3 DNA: TGTGCCAGCAGTGCCGGACAGGGCAATCAGCCCCAGCATTTT

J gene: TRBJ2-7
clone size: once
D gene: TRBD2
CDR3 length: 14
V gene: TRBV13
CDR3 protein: CASSLGLAGLEQYF
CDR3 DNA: TGTGCCAGCAGCTTGGGACTAGCGGGACTCGAGCAGTACTTC

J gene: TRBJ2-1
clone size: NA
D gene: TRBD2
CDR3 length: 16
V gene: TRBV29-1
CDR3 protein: CSVGLAEMTTYNEQFF
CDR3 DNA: TGCAGCGTGGGACTAGCGGAGATGACAACCTACAATGAGCAGTTCTTC

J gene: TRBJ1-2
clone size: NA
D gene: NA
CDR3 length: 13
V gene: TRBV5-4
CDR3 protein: CASSSTTVKGYTF
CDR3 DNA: TGTGCCAGCAGCTCAACGACTGTGAAGGGCTACACCTTC

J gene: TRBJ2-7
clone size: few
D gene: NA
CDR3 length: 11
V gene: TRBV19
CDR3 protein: CASGQPYEQYF
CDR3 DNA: TGTGCCAGCGGACAGCCCTACGAGCAGTACTTC

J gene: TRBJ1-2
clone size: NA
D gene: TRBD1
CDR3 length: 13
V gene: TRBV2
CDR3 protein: CASRGTGWHGYTF
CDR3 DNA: TGTGCCAGCAGAGGGACAGGGTGGCATGGCTACACCTTC

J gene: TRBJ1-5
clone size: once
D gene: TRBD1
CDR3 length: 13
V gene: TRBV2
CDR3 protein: CASTDRGNAPQHF
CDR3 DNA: TGTGCCAGCACGGACAGGGGAAATGCGCCCCAGCATTTT

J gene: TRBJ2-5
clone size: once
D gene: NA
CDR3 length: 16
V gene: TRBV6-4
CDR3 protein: CASSVPGPSGEETQYF
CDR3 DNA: TGTGCCAGCAGTGTTCCGGGACCATCGGGGGAAGAGACCCAGTACTTC

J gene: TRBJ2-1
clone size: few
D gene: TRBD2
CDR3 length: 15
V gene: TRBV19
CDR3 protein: CASLNTSGAYNEQFF
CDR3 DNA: TGTGCCAGCCTTAATACTAGCGGGGCCTACAATGAGCAGTTCTTC

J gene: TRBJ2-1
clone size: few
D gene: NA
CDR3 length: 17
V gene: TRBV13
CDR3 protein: CASSLGGTSSVYNEQFF
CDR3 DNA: TGTGCCAGCAGTCTGGGGGGAACCTCGAGCGTTTACAATGAGCAGTTCTTC

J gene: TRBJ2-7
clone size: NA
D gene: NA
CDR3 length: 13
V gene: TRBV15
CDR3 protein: CATSMYSSYEQYF
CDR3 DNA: TGTGCCACCAGCATGTACAGCTCCTACGAGCAGTACTTC

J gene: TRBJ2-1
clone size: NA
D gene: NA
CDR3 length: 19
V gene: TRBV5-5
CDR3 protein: CASSLDGFTTLPPYNEQFF
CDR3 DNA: TGTGCCAGCAGCTTGGACGGCTTCACAACCCTCCCCCCCTACAATGAGCAGTTCTTC

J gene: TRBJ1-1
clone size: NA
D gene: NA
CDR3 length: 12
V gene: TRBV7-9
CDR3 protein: CASSLVAGEAFF
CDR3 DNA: TGTGCCAGCAGCTTAGTGGCAGGTGAAGCTTTCTTT

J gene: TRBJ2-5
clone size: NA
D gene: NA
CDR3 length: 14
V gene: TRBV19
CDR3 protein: CASSWGYAKETQYF
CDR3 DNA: TGTGCCAGTAGTTGGGGCTACGCGAAAGAGACCCAGTACTTC

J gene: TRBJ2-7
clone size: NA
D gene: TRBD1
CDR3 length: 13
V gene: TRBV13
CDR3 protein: CATEDRGSHEQYF
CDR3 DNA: TGTGCCACCGAGGACAGGGGGTCCCACGAGCAGTACTTC

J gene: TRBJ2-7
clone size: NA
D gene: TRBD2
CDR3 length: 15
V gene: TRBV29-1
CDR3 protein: CSVETGTSGNYEQYF
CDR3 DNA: TGCAGCGTTGAGACCGGGACTAGCGGGAATTACGAGCAGTACTTC

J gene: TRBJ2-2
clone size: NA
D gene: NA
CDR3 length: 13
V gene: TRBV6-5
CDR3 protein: CASNGPGTGELFF
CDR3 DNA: TGTGCCAGCAACGGCCCGGGGACCGGGGAGCTGTTTTTT

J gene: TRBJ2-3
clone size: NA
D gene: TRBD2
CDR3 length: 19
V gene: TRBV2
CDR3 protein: CASSVEVVKTSGSTDTQYF
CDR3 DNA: TGTGCCAGCAGTGTCGAGGTGGTGAAGACTAGCGGGAGTACAGATACGCAGTATTTT

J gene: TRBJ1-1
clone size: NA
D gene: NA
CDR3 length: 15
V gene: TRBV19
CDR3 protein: CASSIARVRGTEAFF
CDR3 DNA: TGTGCCAGTAGTATAGCCAGGGTCCGGGGCACTGAAGCTTTCTTT

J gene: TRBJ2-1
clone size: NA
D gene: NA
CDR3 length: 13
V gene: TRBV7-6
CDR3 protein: CASSLGTAVEQFF
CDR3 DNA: TGTGCCAGCAGCTTAGGGACAGCCGTCGAGCAGTTCTTC

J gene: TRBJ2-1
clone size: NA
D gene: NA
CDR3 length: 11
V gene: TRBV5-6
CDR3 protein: CASSLVGEQFF
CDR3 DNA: TGTGCCAGCAGCTTGGTCGGTGAGCAGTTCTTC